This TCR beta chain is drawn from a study of cytomegalovirus exposure and HLA in healthy donors. General study findings and limits: A likely sequencing artifact accounted for one observed cluster of highly shared sequence variants. The study labeled 180 or so TCR beta chains cytomegalovirus-associated. Presence/absence analysis assumed near-uniform sequencing depth across donors.

The PCR used 60 Vbeta and 13 Jbeta primers. Under the authors' procedure: The count from a later analysis was about 80 million unique TCR beta chains, about 9.9 million of them shared. Assay: immunoSEQ multiplex PCR; the TCRdb copy retains only in-frame clones and omits some. V and J calls and clone size are copied from that table; D and trimming were computed from the DNA. Found here are 150,000 or so clones, 80% of them singletons; the top ten hold less than 3%. This clone was counted only a few times. What it binds is unknown. The sample consisted of PBMCs. The TCR comes from a man aged 45-65 years in good health and CMV-seronegative.

In DNA, the CDR3 is TGTGCCAGTAGTTCGGGACAGGGCCTCATATCACCCCTCCACTTT. Translating gives CASSSGQGLISPLHF. The chain has TRBV19 and TRBJ1-6, with 9 bases aligning to TRBD1. Germline CDR1 is LNHDA and CDR2 is SQIVND (reference sequence). V was pared by 5 bases and J by 10 bases, with 9 bases of the junction left unmatched. This CDR3 spans 15 amino acids.